This T cell receptor beta chain came from a study of patients and donors after allogeneic stem cell transplantation. This clonotype was detected a few times. CDR3 length: 13 residues. Per the germline V gene, CDR1 is SGHRS and CDR2 is YFSETQ. V shed 4 bases and J 10 bases; nucleotides not matched to a gene: 9. TCRdb re-called the RT-PCR reads with MiXCR, one entry per CDR3 protein. Of roughly 940,000 distinct CDR3 sequences in the sample, roughly 18% were seen once. This chain joins TRBV5-1 and TRBJ1-1; 8 nucleotides line up with TRBD1. The sequenced sample consisted of blood, either unsorted or a sorted T cell fraction (not recorded which). This sequence originates from a human donor who was either an allogeneic HSCT recipient or a stem cell or donor lymphocyte infusion donor (not recorded which). It is not recorded whose cells these are; they may come from a transplant donor. This chain's CDR3 is CASSGTGKEVAFF. Written as DNA, the CDR3 is TGCGCCAGCAGCGGGACAGGTAAAGAGGTAGCTTTCTTT.